Listed here are 32 T cell receptor beta chains from one sample, sequenced in a study of blood T cell repertoires in COVID-19. Clones were read by immunoSEQ multiplex PCR, and TCRdb kept only the in-frame ones, dropping some. The data contain about 320,000 clones, 90% of them singletons. Material for sequencing was PBMCs or T cells enriched from blood (not recorded which). The receptors originated from a woman aged 30 to 39 who had been exposed to COVID-19.

This clone was seen a handful of times. The chain has TRBV6-2 or TRBV6-3 and TRBJ2-1; D is unresolved. The V end lost 2 bases, the J end lost 8 bases, and 7 bases lay between the germline ends. The germline V gene encodes CDR1 MNHEY and CDR2 SVGEGT. The CDR3 length is 12 residues. CDR3 in DNA: TGTGCCAGCAGTTACCGGGTCCATGAGCAGTTCTTC. Residues: CASSYRVHEQFF.

The gene calls are TRBV20-1 and TRBJ2-1; TRBD2 matches at 8 bases. This CDR3 has 16 residues. With 3 bases clipped from V and 8 bases from J, the junction kept 15 bases outside the gene matches. Germline lookup yields CDR1 DFQATT and CDR2 SNEGSKA (reference sequence). The DNA for the CDR3 is TGCAGTGCTAGTGCTCAGCGGGGGCCCGGGGTTGATGAGCAGTTCTTC. This sequence encodes CSASAQRGPGVDEQFF.

The chain joins TRBV5-1 to TRBJ1-1, with TRBD1 matching 7 bases. V gave up 4 bases and J gave up 0 bases; unmatched junction bases: 9. This CDR3 comprises 16 residues. Germline V CDR1 and CDR2: SGHRS, YFSETQ. The CDR3 loop reads CASSRTQGSLNTEAFF. CDR3 bases: TGCGCCAGCAGCCGCACACAGGGGAGCTTGAACACTGAAGCTTTCTTT.

J is TRBJ2-7 and V is TRBV10-3; no clear D gene. Germline V gene sequence: CDR1 ENHRY, CDR2 SYGVKD. Trimming shortened V by 2 bases and J by 4 bases, and 6 bases separated the two germline ends. The CDR3 spans 12 residues. CDR3 in amino acids: CAISEQKYEQYF. In nucleotides, the CDR3 is TGTGCCATCAGTGAGCAGAAGTACGAGCAGTACTTC.

The V and J genes are TRBV12-3 or TRBV12-4 and TRBJ2-1; 7 bases fit TRBD1. There are 13 residues in the CDR3. V lost 3 bases, J lost 7 bases, and 3 bases stayed unmatched. CDR3: CASSFSQGNEQFF. DNA of the CDR3: TGTGCCAGCAGTTTTTCACAGGGGAATGAGCAGTTCTTC.

The chain couples TRBV5-6 to TRBJ2-3; no firm D call. The germline gives CDR1 SGHDT, CDR2 YYEEEE. V lost 3 bases and J lost 0, with 8 bases in between. This CDR3 is 14 amino acids long. The DNA for the CDR3 is TGTGCCAGCAGCTCCTCCCTGAGCACAGATACGCAGTATTTT. As protein: CASSSSLSTDTQYF.

The J gene is TRBJ2-7, the V gene TRBV27, with D perhaps TRBD1 (6 bases). This CDR3 has 16 residues. Germline-derived CDR1 and CDR2 are MNHEY and SMNVEV (reference sequence). Between the trimmed V and J ends, which lost 4 bases and 3 bases, there was a span of 19 bases. The CDR3 region has the DNA TGTGCCAGCAGTTACACAGGGCCGGATCGGTTCTACGAGCAGTACTTC. Translated: CASSYTGPDRFYEQYF.

The chain joins TRBV6-5 to TRBJ1-6; 7 nucleotides line up with TRBD1. The CDR3 totals 14 residues. The V gene end was trimmed by 7 bases and the J gene end by 8 bases; junction bases not matched to a gene: 8. Germline CDR1 reads MNHEY; CDR2 reads SVGAGI. CDR3 loop: CASTLGGADSPLHF. The CDR3 coding sequence is TGTGCCAGCACACTAGGGGGCGCGGATTCACCCCTCCACTTT.

The J gene is TRBJ1-2, the V gene TRBV4-3; TRBD1 matches 7 bases. Germline lookup yields CDR1 LGHNA and CDR2 YSLEER. After removal of 4 bases from V and 4 bases from J, the junction contained 12 bases not matched to a gene. This CDR3 contains 16 residues. CDR3 coding DNA: TGCGCCAGCAGCCCCAGTCGGGACAGAACCTCCTATGGCTACACCTTC. This encodes CASSPSRDRTSYGYTF.

The rearrangement links TRBV2 to TRBJ2-7; D possibly corresponds to TRBD1 (6 bases). The CDR3 spans 14 residues. The V end was cut by 4 bases, the J end by 3 bases, with 13 bases between. Germline CDR1 reads SNHLY; CDR2 reads FYNNEI. The CDR3 sequence: CASSGQGSVYEQYF. CDR3 nucleotide sequence: TGTGCCAGCAGTGGGCAGGGGTCCGTCTACGAGCAGTACTTC.

The chain joins TRBV19 to TRBJ1-4, with 8 bases that match TRBD1. CDR1 is LNHDA, CDR2 SQIVND, per germline (reference sequence). The CDR3 extends over 15 amino acids. V gave up 7 bases and J gave up 7 bases; unmatched junction bases: 11. CDR3 coding DNA: TGTGCCAGTACTCAAATACAGGGGGGAAGTGAAAAACTGTTTTTT. Protein: CASTQIQGGSEKLFF.

This chain connects TRBV4-2 to TRBJ1-6; 9 nucleotides line up with TRBD1. V lost 3 bases, J lost 8 bases, and 8 bases stayed unmatched. CDR1 is LGHNA, CDR2 YNFKEQ, per germline. This CDR3 has 16 amino acids. DNA for the CDR3: TGTGCCAGCAGCCATGACCGGGACAGGGTATATTCACCCCTCCACTTT. Translating gives CASSHDRDRVYSPLHF.

In its sample, this clone was seen once. This chain uses TRBV5-1 with TRBJ2-6, with 7 bases that match TRBD1. V gave up 2 bases and J gave up 0 bases; unmatched junction bases: 11. CDR3 size: 19 residues. The germline V gene has CDR1 SGHRS and CDR2 YFSETQ. CDR3 protein: CASSFSGTAFLSGANVLTF. CDR3 in DNA: TGCGCCAGCAGCTTCTCCGGGACAGCCTTTCTCTCTGGGGCCAACGTCCTGACTTTC.

The rearrangement joins TRBV4-1 to TRBJ1-1; 9 bases match TRBD1. The J segment lost 0 bases and the V segment lost 1 base, leaving 3 bases of the junction unmatched. Per germline, CDR1 MGHRA and CDR2 YSYEKL. CDR3 length: 16 residues. CDR3 sequence reads: CASSQGRTGVNTEAFF. CDR3 bases: TGCGCCAGCAGCCAAGGGAGGACAGGGGTGAACACTGAAGCTTTCTTT.

V is TRBV9 and J is TRBJ1-5; tentative D call: TRBD1 (5 bases). The CDR3 extends over 13 amino acids. Trimming pared 3 bases from V and 3 bases from J, leaving 7 bases between. Germline V gene data show CDR1 as SGDLS and CDR2 as YYNGEE. CDR3 region: CASSADNNQPQHF. The CDR3 DNA sequence: TGTGCCAGCAGCGCGGACAACAATCAGCCCCAGCATTTT.

This chain uses TRBV4-2 with TRBJ1-1; the D gene is possibly TRBD1 (6 bases). V gave up 4 bases and J gave up 1 base, with 13 bases separating them. The germline V gene encodes CDR1 LGHNA and CDR2 YNFKEQ. The CDR3 totals 15 residues. The CDR3 protein is CASSLESGANTEAFF. The CDR3 DNA is TGTGCCAGCAGCCTTGAATCAGGGGCGAACACTGAAGCTTTCTTT.

The gene calls are TRBV5-4 and TRBJ2-4; D is possibly TRBD2 (6 bases). The CDR3 has 16 amino acids. The V gene's germline CDR1 is SGHNT and CDR2 YYREEE (reference sequence). V dropped 0 bases and J dropped 7 bases, with 17 bases sitting between them. Here the CDR3 DNA reads TGTGCCAGCAGCTTGGGACCGCGGAACAGCGGGAACATTCAGTACTTC. As protein: CASSLGPRNSGNIQYF.

The rearrangement links TRBV7-9 to TRBJ1-2; D is perhaps TRBD1 (5 bases). Trimming pared 0 bases from V and 3 bases from J, leaving 23 bases between. CDR1 and CDR2 (germline): SEHNR, FQNEAQ (reference sequence). CDR3 size: 19 residues. DNA for the CDR3: TGTGCCAGCAGCTTAGCGGAGGTTGTCGGGGGAGTCGAGGACTATGGCTACACCTTC. It is translated as CASSLAEVVGGVEDYGYTF.

The chain is built from TRBV9 and TRBJ1-1; D call uncertain. This CDR3 region has 13 residues. CDR1 and CDR2 (germline): SGDLS, YYNGEE. Trimming stripped 0 bases from V and 4 bases from J, with 7 bases between. The CDR3 reads CASSVEPSTEAFF. The CDR3, as DNA: TGTGCCAGCAGCGTAGAACCGAGCACTGAAGCTTTCTTT.

This chain uses TRBV10-3 with TRBJ1-2; tentative D call: TRBD1 (5 bases). CDR1 ENHRY and CDR2 SYGVKD come from the germline V gene. The V and J ends lost 6 bases and 6 bases respectively, with 14 bases between them. The CDR3 spans 13 residues. The CDR3 sequence: CAIRSGGEDGYTF. The CDR3 coding sequence is TGTGCCATCAGGTCGGGGGGAGAGGATGGCTACACCTTC.

The chain is built from TRBV2 and TRBJ1-2; perhaps TRBD1 as D (6 bases). The CDR3 contains 14 residues. Trimming removed 1 base at V and 5 bases at J, with 11 bases between. CDR1 and CDR2 from the germline V gene are SNHLY and FYNNEI. The CDR3 loop is CASSEGTALYGYTF. CDR3 DNA sequence: TGTGCCAGCAGTGAAGGGACAGCCCTATATGGCTACACCTTC. The whole variable domain, remainder taken from reference TRBV2 and TRBJ1-2, is EPEVTQTPSHQVTQMGQEVILRCVPISNHLYFYWYRQILGQKVEFLVSFYNNEISEKSEIFDDQFSVERPDGSNFTLKIRSTKLEDSAMYFCASSEGTALYGYTFGSGTRLTVV.

The chain links TRBV4-3 to TRBJ1-4; D might be TRBD1 (6 bases). Germline-derived CDR1 and CDR2 are LGHNA and YSLEER. Trimming stripped 0 bases from V and 8 bases from J, with 16 bases between. The CDR3 has 16 residues. The CDR3 nucleotides read TGCGCCAGCAGCCAAGAATTGGGCGGACAGCTGGAAAAACTGTTTTTT. This encodes CASSQELGGQLEKLFF.

The CDR3: CASGLAGGSNQPQHF. The CDR3 DNA reads TGTGCTAGTGGTTTGGCAGGGGGCTCCAATCAGCCCCAGCATTTT. This chain connects TRBV12-5 to TRBJ1-5; 8 positions agree with TRBD1. This CDR3 is built from 15 residues. V shed 1 base and J 3 bases; nucleotides not matched to a gene: 2. The germline CDR1 and CDR2 sequences are LGHNT and FRNRAP.

This clone was found once. The V gene is TRBV13, the J gene TRBJ2-1, with 8 bases fitting TRBD1. The CDR3 has 16 residues. V lost 3 bases and J lost 5; bases outside the gene matches: 9. The germline V gene has CDR1 PRHDT and CDR2 FYEKMQ (reference sequence). The CDR3 coding sequence is TGTGCCAGCAGCTTTTTAAGCCGGGACAGGAACAATGAGCAGTTCTTC. Its translation: CASSFLSRDRNNEQFF.

The chain is built from TRBV11-3 and TRBJ2-1; TRBD2 matches at 7 bases. J lost 4 bases, V lost 2 bases, and 2 bases had no gene match. CDR1 and CDR2 (germline): SGHNT, YENEEA. This CDR3 comprises 14 residues. For the CDR3, the DNA is TGTGCCAGCAGCTTAAACGGGGGGTACAATGAGCAGTTCTTC. This sequence encodes CASSLNGGYNEQFF.

This chain uses TRBV7-2 with TRBJ1-2, with TRBD1 identical over 7 bases. Germline lookup yields CDR1 SGHTA and CDR2 FQGNSA. The J segment lost 4 bases and the V segment lost 4 bases, leaving 3 bases of the junction unmatched. CDR3 length equals 13 residues. CDR3 residues: CASSSGQPYGYTF. DNA of the CDR3: TGTGCCAGCAGCTCGGGACAGCCCTATGGCTACACCTTC.

The chain carries TRBV10-3 and TRBJ1-2; weak D call: TRBD1 (5 bases). Trimming cost V 5 bases and J 6 bases, with 13 bases left between them. The CDR3 runs 13 residues. Germline V gene data show CDR1 as ENHRY and CDR2 as SYGVKD. CDR3 DNA: TGTGCCATCAGTCATCCTGGAGGGGATGGCTACACCTTC. Encoded protein: CAISHPGGDGYTF.

The rearrangement joins TRBV29-1 to TRBJ2-7, with 7 bases fitting TRBD1. The CDR3 consists of 14 residues. The J segment lost 7 bases and the V segment lost 0 bases, leaving 9 bases of the junction unmatched. Germline CDR1 reads SQVTM; CDR2 reads ANQGSEA. Here the CDR3 reads CSVEDRQGLREQYF. The DNA of the CDR3 is TGCAGCGTTGAAGATCGACAGGGCTTGAGGGAGCAGTACTTC.

The chain recombines TRBV9 with TRBJ1-5; the D is unclear. CDR3 length: 15 residues. V was trimmed by 0 bases and J by 1 base, leaving 8 bases between them. In germline, CDR1 is SGDLS, CDR2 YYNGEE. CDR3 coding DNA: TGTGCCAGCAGCGTAGACGGGAGCAGCAATCAGCCCCAGCATTTT. Translated: CASSVDGSSNQPQHF. The full variable domain, its missing parts supplied by reference TRBV9 and TRBJ1-5, is DSGVTQTPKHLITATGQRVTLRCSPRSGDLSVYWYQQSLDQGLQFLIQYYNGEERAKGNILERFSAQQFPDLHSELNLSSLELGDSALYFCASSVDGSSNQPQHFGDGTRLSIL.

A few counts support this clone. The chain uses TRBV5-4 and TRBJ2-7; 7 bases match TRBD1. Germline V gene sequence: CDR1 SGHNT, CDR2 YYREEE (reference sequence). The length of the CDR3 is 15 residues. J lost 6 bases, V lost 2 bases, and 11 bases had no gene match. CDR3 loop: CASSLVEWDRSEQYF. The CDR3 DNA is TGTGCCAGCAGCTTAGTGGAGTGGGACAGAAGCGAGCAGTACTTC.

V gene TRBV11-3 combines with J gene TRBJ2-5; D is undetermined. Germline V gene lookup returns CDR1 SGHNT and CDR2 YENEEA. V shed 4 bases and J shed 4 bases, with 13 bases lying between them. The CDR3 sequence is 14 residues long. The CDR3 nucleotides read TGTGCCAGCAGCTCCGGTGGCGGTTCAGAGACCCAGTACTTC. Protein sequence: CASSSGGGSETQYF.

The sample holds one count of this clone. This sequence joins TRBV5-5 and TRBJ1-2; weak D call: TRBD1 (5 bases). From germline, CDR1 is SGHKS and CDR2 YYEKEE (reference sequence). V was cut by 1 base and J by 2 bases, with 9 bases left in between. The CDR3 covers 14 residues. CDR3 loop: CASSLWTPNYGYTF. DNA of the CDR3: TGTGCCAGCAGCTTGTGGACACCGAACTATGGCTACACCTTC.